This T cell receptor (beta chain) was sequenced in a study of cytomegalovirus exposure and HLA in healthy donors. Primers included in the PCR were 60 Vbeta and 13 Jbeta primers. Clones were sequenced by immunoSEQ multiplex PCR, and TCRdb holds only the in-frame ones, with some missing. The sample records 170,000 or so clones, 80% being singletons. Findings of the study overall: A later analysis reportedly found that, within productive TCRs, an Asian-associated ancestry cluster had fewer N-insertions than the mean observed across the 666 donors.

Only one count was recorded for this clone. The antigen is undetermined. V shed 6 bases and J 4 bases; nucleotides not matched to a gene: 4. The germline V gene encodes CDR1 MRHNA and CDR2 SNTAGT. The CDR3 is 13 residues long. The receptor was derived from a boy aged 10-17 years in good health and CMV-seronegative. The sample was PBMCs. J is TRBJ1-2 and V is TRBV6-4, with 8 bases lining up with TRBD1. The CDR3 spells CASSRTGSYGYTF. CDR3 coding DNA: TGTGCCAGCAGCCGGACAGGGAGCTATGGCTACACCTTC.